This T cell receptor (beta chain) was identified in a study of cytomegalovirus exposure and HLA in healthy donors. The protocol was immunoSEQ multiplex PCR, while the TCRdb copy is restricted to in-frame clones and leaves out a portion. The sample lists approximately 200,000 clones, approximately 86% seen once, with around 3% in the top ten. The CDR3 has 16 amino acids. Germline CDR1 is MGHRA and CDR2 is YSYEKL. The trim removed 1 base at V and 2 bases at J, leaving 7 bases unmatched. The receptor was isolated from a woman between 18 and 30 years old in good health and CMV-seronegative. The sample consisted of PBMCs. The chain recombines TRBV4-1 with TRBJ2-7; 8 nucleotides align to TRBD2. The CDR3 loop reads CASSQGYSGKTYEQYF. In DNA form, the CDR3 reads TGCGCCAGCAGCCAAGGATATAGCGGGAAGACCTACGAGCAGTACTTC.